A selection of T cell receptor beta chains follows, all from one sample in a study of T cells expressing NK-cell markers. TCRdb reprocessed the 5' RACE reads; each CDR3 protein has one entry and no DNA is given. The sample totals under 600,000 distinct CDR3 sequences. Sequenced sample: blood T cells: a sorted CD56 or NKG2C T cell subset, CD4+ or CD8+ T cells, or bulk PBMC T cells (not recorded which). The receptors were gathered from a woman between 50 and 59 years old in good health. The CDR3 runs from the conserved cysteine through the conserved F or W. Each record gives: J gene, V gene, CDR3 protein.

>TRBJ2-7|TRBV3-1
CASSPSGTYEQYF
>TRBJ2-2|TRBV11-3
CASSTFKLTGELFF
>TRBJ2-1|TRBV7-2
CASSLTSFEQFF
>TRBJ2-1|TRBV12-3/TRBV12-4
CASSPLAREQFF
>TRBJ2-4|TRBV20-1
CSARDSGGEAKNIQYF
>TRBJ2-5|TRBV10-3
CAISESIFQSQETQYF
>TRBJ2-2|TRBV27
CASSLEGGAGELFF
>TRBJ1-2|TRBV5-1
CASSLDVRHRSNNYGYTF
>TRBJ2-2|TRBV27
CASKERGRVNTGELFF
>TRBJ2-5|TRBV3-1
CASSQARQLAEETQYF
>TRBJ2-1|TRBV6-1
CASPGYPPYNEQFF
>TRBJ1-3|TRBV12-3/TRBV12-4
CAWLSGTGNTIYF